The 3 T cell receptor beta chains below come from one sample, sequenced in a study of early T cells in non-severe SARS-CoV-2 infection. One entry per CDR3 protein results from TCRdb running MiXCR on the 5' RACE reads. Of fewer than 110,000 distinct CDR3 sequences in the sample, around 10% are singletons; the top ten hold roughly 7.1%. The specimen was whole blood. The receptors shown here come from an adult who was a healthcare worker with PCR-confirmed SARS-CoV-2 infection or an uninfected control (not recorded which).

This rearrangement joins TRBV11-2 to TRBJ2-3, with TRBD1 identical over 11 bases. CDR3 length equals 19 residues. Germline assignment: CDR1 SGHAT and CDR2 FQNNGV. Trimming at V came to 0 bases and at J to 3 bases, leaving 11 bases not matched to a gene. The CDR3 reads CASSLDLGQGERFTDTQYF. The CDR3 DNA reads as TGTGCCAGCAGCTTAGACTTGGGACAGGGGGAACGGTTTACAGATACGCAGTATTTT.

The sample holds a few counts of this clonotype. This chain uses TRBV28 with TRBJ1-1; 9 bases agree with TRBD1. V shed 8 bases and J 7 bases; nucleotides not matched to a gene: 11. Germline V gene data show CDR1 as MDHEN and CDR2 as SYDVKM. The CDR3 spans 14 residues. The CDR3 bases are TGTGCCAGCCTCTGGGCGGGACAGGGTGGTGAAGCTTTCTTT. It translates to CASLWAGQGGEAFF.

This clonotype was counted only a few times. The chain employs TRBV29-1 and TRBJ2-3; D is possibly TRBD2 (6 bases). V shed 5 bases and J shed 2 bases, with 26 bases lying between them. There are 18 residues in the CDR3. Germline values: CDR1 SQVTM, CDR2 ANQGSEA. DNA for the CDR3: TGCAGCGTTCTCGCTGTCTCCCGGGAGTTACTTTTCACAGATACGCAGTATTTT. Translation gives CSVLAVSRELLFTDTQYF.